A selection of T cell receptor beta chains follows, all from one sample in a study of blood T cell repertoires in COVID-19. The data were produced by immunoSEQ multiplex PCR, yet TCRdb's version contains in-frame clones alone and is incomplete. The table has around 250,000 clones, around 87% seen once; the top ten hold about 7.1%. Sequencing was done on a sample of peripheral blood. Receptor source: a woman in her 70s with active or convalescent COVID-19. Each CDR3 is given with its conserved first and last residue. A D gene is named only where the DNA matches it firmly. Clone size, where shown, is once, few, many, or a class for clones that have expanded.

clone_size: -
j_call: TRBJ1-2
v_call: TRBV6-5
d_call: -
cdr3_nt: TGTGCCAGCAGTTACTCGGGAGTGATAGGGAATGGCTACACCTTC
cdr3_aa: CASSYSGVIGNGYTF

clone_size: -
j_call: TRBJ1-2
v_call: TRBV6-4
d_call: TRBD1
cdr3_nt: TGTGCCAGCAGTGACGGACAGGCTTCCTATGGCTACACCTTC
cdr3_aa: CASSDGQASYGYTF

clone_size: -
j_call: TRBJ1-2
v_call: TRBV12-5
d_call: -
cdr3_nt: TGTGCTAGTGGTTGGGACAATTCCCCTAATAGGTATGGCTACACCTTC
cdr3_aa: CASGWDNSPNRYGYTF

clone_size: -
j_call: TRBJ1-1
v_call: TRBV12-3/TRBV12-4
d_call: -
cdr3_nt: TGTGCCAGCAGTTTTATTACAGAAGAAGCTTTCTTT
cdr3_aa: CASSFITEEAFF

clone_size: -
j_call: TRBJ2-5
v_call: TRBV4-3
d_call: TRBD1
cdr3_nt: TGCGCCAGCAGCCAAGATTTGATTTTGGGACAGCAAGAGACCCAGTACTTC
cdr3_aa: CASSQDLILGQQETQYF

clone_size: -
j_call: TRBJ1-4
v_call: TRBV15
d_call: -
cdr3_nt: TGTGCCACCAGCAGAGGGCCCGGGGAACTGTTTTTT
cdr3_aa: CATSRGPGELFF

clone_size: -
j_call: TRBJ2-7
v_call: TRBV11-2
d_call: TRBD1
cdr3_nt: TGTGCCAGCAAATCGGGACAGGGAAAGTACGAGCAGTACTTC
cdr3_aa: CASKSGQGKYEQYF

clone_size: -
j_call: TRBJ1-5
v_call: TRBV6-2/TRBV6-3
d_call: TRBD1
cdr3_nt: TGTGCCAGCAGTTACCGTACCGGGACAGGGGGTGGAAGTGGCAATCAGCCCCAGCATTTT
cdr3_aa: CASSYRTGTGGGSGNQPQHF

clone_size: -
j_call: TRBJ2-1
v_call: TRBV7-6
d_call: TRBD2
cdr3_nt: TGTGCCAGCAGCTCGCCGGGGGGTAGCTCCTACAATGAGCAGTTCTTC
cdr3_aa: CASSSPGGSSYNEQFF

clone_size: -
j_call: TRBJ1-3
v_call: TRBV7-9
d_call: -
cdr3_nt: TGTGCCAGCAGTGCAGGGGTTTTGAACACCATATATTTT
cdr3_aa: CASSAGVLNTIYF

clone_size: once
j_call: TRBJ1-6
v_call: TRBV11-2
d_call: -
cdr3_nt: TGTGCCAGCAGCGTCCAGGGTAATAATTCACCCCTCCACTTT
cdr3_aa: CASSVQGNNSPLHF

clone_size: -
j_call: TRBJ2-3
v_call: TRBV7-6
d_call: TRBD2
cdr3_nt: TGTGCCAGCAGCCCCGGACTAGCGGGGGCGGGGGAAGATACGCAGTATTTT
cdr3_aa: CASSPGLAGAGEDTQYF

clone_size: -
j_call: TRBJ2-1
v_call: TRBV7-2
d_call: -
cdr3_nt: TGTGCCAGCAGCCTCAGGGGCTCGTCGGGTGAGCAGTTCTTC
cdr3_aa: CASSLRGSSGEQFF